This passage covers 29 T cell receptor beta chains from one sample sequenced in a study of T-cell memory formation after mild COVID-19. In TCRdb, the 5' RACE reads were re-called with MiXCR into one record per CDR3 protein. The top ten clones hold 27% of a sample with tens of thousands of distinct CDR3 sequences, around an eighth of them seen once. The sample taken for sequencing was PBMCs or a T cell subset sorted from them (not recorded which). These receptors came from an adult woman who had mild COVID-19 (a few samples of this study predate the infection). Cell type and time point are not known.

This clonotype was found a few times. This chain joins TRBV6-5 and TRBJ2-7; TRBD1 matches 9 bases. Germline lookup yields CDR1 MNHEY and CDR2 SVGAGI. CDR3 length: 17 residues. Trimming at V came to 4 bases and at J to 0 bases, leaving 10 bases not matched to a gene. The CDR3 loop reads CASSFQPGTGTSYEQYF. CDR3 sequence (DNA): TGTGCCAGCAGTTTTCAACCAGGGACAGGGACCTCCTACGAGCAGTACTTC.

The chain links TRBV7-8 to TRBJ2-6, with D possibly TRBD2 on 5 matching bases. This CDR3 comprises 17 residues. V dropped 2 bases and J dropped 1 base, with 12 bases sitting between them. Germline V CDR1 and CDR2: SGHVS, FQNEAQ. In nucleotides, the CDR3 is TGTGCCAGCAGCTTACCGGACGGAGGATCTGGGGCCAACGTCCTGACTTTC. This gives the protein CASSLPDGGSGANVLTF.

This clonotype was observed a few times. The chain combines TRBV5-1 with TRBJ2-1, with TRBD2 matching over 10 bases. This CDR3 contains 16 residues. Per the germline V gene, CDR1 is SGHRS and CDR2 is YFSETQ. The V and J ends lost 0 bases and 10 bases, in that order; junction bases with no gene match: 10. This chain's CDR3 is CASSLALAGAIREQFF. The CDR3 DNA is TGCGCCAGCAGCTTGGCCCTAGCGGGAGCCATCAGGGAGCAGTTCTTC.

J is TRBJ1-1 and V is TRBV7-9; 10 nucleotides align to TRBD1. The CDR3 has 15 amino acids. V shed 4 bases, J shed 5 bases, and the junction held 7 bases outside the gene matches. Germline V gene sequence: CDR1 SEHNR, CDR2 FQNEAQ (reference sequence). CDR3 nucleotide sequence: TGTGCCAGCAGCTGGGACAGGGGATTGGGGACTGAAGCTTTCTTT. It specifies CASSWDRGLGTEAFF.

This clonotype was found a few times. V is TRBV7-6 and J is TRBJ1-5; D is unclear. There are 15 residues in the CDR3. V dropped 1 base and J dropped 3 bases, with 10 bases sitting between them. Germline loops: CDR1 SGHVS, CDR2 FNYEAQ. Here the CDR3 reads CASSLVSGFNQPQHF. In nucleotides, the CDR3 is TGTGCCAGCAGCTTAGTGTCAGGATTCAATCAGCCCCAGCATTTT.

This clonotype was counted between two and nine times. The chain has TRBV5-1 and TRBJ2-7, with a possible D match to TRBD1 (5 bases). CDR1 and CDR2 from the germline V gene are SGHRS and YFSETQ. V lost 6 bases and J lost 0, with 13 bases in between. The CDR3 has 14 residues. This chain's CDR3 is CASNSPTASYEQYF. For the CDR3, the DNA is TGCGCCAGCAACTCGCCGACAGCCTCCTACGAGCAGTACTTC.

This chain links TRBV27 with TRBJ1-5; no clear D gene. The CDR3 is 13 amino acids. The V end lost 5 bases, the J end lost 7 bases, and 12 bases lay between the germline ends. Per the germline V gene, CDR1 is MNHEY and CDR2 is SMNVEV (reference sequence). The CDR3 reads CASSPDLGQPQHF. As DNA, the CDR3 is TGTGCCAGCAGTCCGGACCTAGGGCAGCCCCAGCATTTT.

The genes are TRBV6-5 and TRBJ2-2, with TRBD1 identical over 8 bases. CDR1 MNHEY and CDR2 SVGAGI come from the germline V gene. The CDR3 length is 15 residues. Losses at the gene ends were 6 bases for V and 4 bases for J; bases not matched to a gene: 7. In DNA, the CDR3 is TGTGCCAGCAGCACGATGACAGGGGTCACCGGGGAGCTGTTTTTT. Protein product: CASSTMTGVTGELFF.

The CDR3 is CASSMFYEQYF. CDR3 DNA: TGTGCCAGCAGTATGTTCTACGAGCAGTACTTC. This chain uses TRBV28 with TRBJ2-7; D unresolved. The ends were cut back, 5 bases at V and 3 bases at J, with 5 bases in the middle. Germline CDR1 MDHEN, CDR2 SYDVKM. This CDR3 contains 11 residues.

The chain recombines TRBV7-9 with TRBJ2-7, with TRBD2 matching 11 bases. CDR3 length equals 16 residues. V trimming: 5 bases; J trimming: 6 bases; junction bases outside the gene matches: 12. Germline V gives CDR1 SEHNR, CDR2 FQNEAQ (reference sequence). CDR3 DNA: TGTGCCAGCAGCACTCCTCCGACTAGCGGGAACGTCGAGCAGTACTTC. It yields the protein CASSTPPTSGNVEQYF.

This clonotype occurred a few times. This chain uses TRBV11-2 with TRBJ2-1, with D possibly being TRBD2 (5 bases). Trimming took off 4 bases at V and 6 bases at J, with 16 bases between the two ends. This CDR3 contains 15 residues. Germline CDR1 reads SGHAT; CDR2 reads FQNNGV. The chain's CDR3 is CASSSGPALGNEQFF. The CDR3 DNA reads as TGTGCCAGCAGCTCCGGCCCGGCACTAGGCAATGAGCAGTTCTTC.

The CDR3 region has the DNA TGTGCCAGCAGCTCTGACAGGGCGACTGAAGCTTTCTTT. It encodes CASSSDRATEAFF. This rearrangement joins TRBV7-2 to TRBJ1-1; 7 nucleotides agree with TRBD1. The CDR3 sequence is 13 residues long. J gave up 5 bases and V 4 bases, and 4 bases lay outside the gene matches. The germline CDR1 and CDR2 sequences are SGHTA and FQGNSA.

This clonotype has only a few counts. The chain carries TRBV12-3 or TRBV12-4 and TRBJ2-3; 8 bases match TRBD2. The CDR3 sequence is 16 residues long. The J segment lost 4 bases and the V segment lost 3 bases, leaving 9 bases of the junction unmatched. The CDR3 nucleotides read TGTGCCAGCAGTTTCCGCGGCGGGGGGCCCGCAGATACGCAGTATTTT. It encodes CASSFRGGGPADTQYF.

The chain joins TRBV24-1 to TRBJ1-1; the D is unclear. The CDR3 runs 13 residues. V was trimmed by 4 bases and J by 4 bases, leaving 9 bases between them. Germline V gives CDR1 KGHDR, CDR2 SFDVKD. CDR3 DNA: TGTGCCACCAGTGAAAGCCAAGGCACTGAAGCTTTCTTT. It codes for CATSESQGTEAFF.

J is TRBJ2-7 and V is TRBV2; 10 bases are a match to TRBD2. The CDR3 is 17 residues long. The V segment lost 5 bases and the J segment 5 bases; nucleotides outside the gene matches: 15. CDR1 and CDR2 (germline): SNHLY, FYNNEI. CDR3 sequence (DNA): TGTGCCAGCAGTTCTTTTCAGCGCGGGACTAGCGAGGACGAGCAGTACTTC. Protein: CASSSFQRGTSEDEQYF.

This chain uses TRBV9 with TRBJ1-6; TRBD1 might be the D (6 bases). The CDR3 length is 14 residues. Germline V gives CDR1 SGDLS, CDR2 YYNGEE. The germline V and J ends were trimmed by 4 bases and 7 bases, with 12 bases remaining between them. The CDR3 DNA follows: TGTGCCAGCAGCTTAGGACAGTTGAATTCACCCCTCCACTTT. It codes for CASSLGQLNSPLHF.

The chain employs TRBV29-1 and TRBJ2-7; 8 bases align to TRBD2. With V trimmed by 5 bases and J by 4 bases, 4 bases remained unmatched. This CDR3 has 12 residues. Germline CDR1 is SQVTM and CDR2 is ANQGSEA. The CDR3 loop reads CSVRRGGYEQYF. The CDR3, as DNA: TGCAGCGTTCGACGGGGGGGGTACGAGCAGTACTTC.

In its sample, this clonotype was seen a few times. The chain joins TRBV5-5 to TRBJ2-1; D remains ambiguous. The CDR3 is 16 residues long. V lost 2 bases to trimming and J lost 7 bases, with 19 bases between them. Germline loops: CDR1 SGHKS, CDR2 YYEKEE (reference sequence). The CDR3 DNA is TGTGCCAGCAGCTTTCTCATAATCGTAATAGGGAATGAGCAGTTCTTC. It yields the protein CASSFLIIVIGNEQFF.

This clonotype has at least ten counts. The chain uses TRBV29-1 and TRBJ2-2; 8 bases map to TRBD2. Per the germline V gene, CDR1 is SQVTM and CDR2 is ANQGSEA. The CDR3 sequence is 14 residues long. The V segment lost 5 bases and the J segment 3 bases; nucleotides outside the gene matches: 5. As DNA, the CDR3 is TGCAGCGTTTTGGGAGCGGGAGACACCGGGGAGCTGTTTTTT. Protein: CSVLGAGDTGELFF.

This chain links TRBV4-2 with TRBJ2-1; 9 bases map to TRBD1. Germline V gene lookup returns CDR1 LGHNA and CDR2 YNFKEQ. V gave up 0 bases and J gave up 8 bases; unmatched junction bases: 8. This CDR3 has 16 amino acids. This chain's CDR3 is CASSQDLGQGSDEQFF. As DNA, the CDR3 is TGTGCCAGCAGCCAAGATTTGGGACAGGGTTCCGATGAGCAGTTCTTC.

This clonotype was detected a few times. The chain couples TRBV28 to TRBJ2-5, with 9 bases identical to TRBD1. CDR3 length: 17 residues. CDR1 is MDHEN and CDR2 is SYDVKM in the germline V gene. V lost 4 bases to trimming and J lost 5 bases; unmatched junction nucleotides: 14. For the CDR3, the DNA is TGTGCCAGCAGTTCGGACCCGGGACAGGGAGGCTTGGAGACCCAGTACTTC. Residues: CASSSDPGQGGLETQYF.

This chain joins TRBV12-3 or TRBV12-4 and TRBJ2-7; D is unclear. The germline V and J ends were trimmed by 5 bases and 9 bases, with 20 bases remaining between them. The CDR3 has 14 amino acids. The CDR3 coding sequence is TGTGCCAGCAGTCTCTACCCAGCCGACATGGTGCAGTACTTC. Its translation is CASSLYPADMVQYF.

This clonotype was seen a few times. The chain combines TRBV5-1 with TRBJ2-1, with TRBD2 matching 13 bases. Germline V gene lookup returns CDR1 SGHRS and CDR2 YFSETQ. The CDR3 contains 17 residues. V shed 4 bases and J 3 bases; nucleotides not matched to a gene: 7. The CDR3 DNA reads as TGCGCCAGCAGCGCCGGGACTAGCGGGGACCGCTACAATGAGCAGTTCTTC. Amino acids: CASSAGTSGDRYNEQFF. Full variable domain (remainder filled in from reference TRBV5-1 and TRBJ2-1): KAGVTQTPRYLIKTRGQQVTLSCSPISGHRSVSWYQQTPGQGLQFLFEYFSETQRNKGNFPGRFSGRQFSNSRSEMNVSTLELGDSALYLCASSAGTSGDRYNEQFFGPGTRLTVL.

The CDR3 coding sequence is TGTGCCAGTAGTATCAACCACCTCCGGGACAGGGCCGATCAGCCCCAGCATTTT. Amino acid sequence: CASSINHLRDRADQPQHF. The chain uses TRBV19 and TRBJ1-5; 9 bases agree with TRBD1. Trimming removed 3 bases from V and 5 bases from J; junction bases left unmatched: 14. CDR1 and CDR2 (germline): LNHDA, SQIVND (reference sequence). The CDR3 is 18 residues long.

V gene TRBV5-1 combines with J gene TRBJ2-1; 16 bases align to TRBD2. With V trimmed by 3 bases and J by 2 bases, 11 bases remained unmatched. The CDR3 is made up of 20 amino acids. From germline, CDR1 is SGHRS and CDR2 YFSETQ. The CDR3 DNA is TGCGCCAGCAGCTCCCGGGGGGGACTAGCGGGAGGGCCAACCTACAATGAGCAGTTCTTC. Its protein product is CASSSRGGLAGGPTYNEQFF.

The chain couples TRBV15 to TRBJ2-7; either TRBD1 or TRBD2 may supply D (5 bases each). Trimming took 0 bases from V and 7 from J, leaving 16 bases between them. CDR1 is LNHNV, CDR2 YYDKDF, per germline (reference sequence). This CDR3 is built from 15 residues. The CDR3 is CATSRDGTGGGEQYF. The DNA for the CDR3 is TGTGCCACCAGCAGAGACGGGACCGGAGGAGGAGAGCAGTACTTC.

In this sample, this clonotype turned up a few times. The chain uses TRBV4-3 and TRBJ2-2, with TRBD2 matching over 14 bases. There are 19 residues in the CDR3. Losses at the gene ends were 3 bases for V and 3 bases for J; bases not matched to a gene: 9. CDR1 is LGHNA and CDR2 is YSLEER in the germline V gene. The CDR3 bases are TGCGCCAGCAGCCACGGGACTAGCGGGAGAGGGTTCTACACCGGGGAGCTGTTTTTT. Protein: CASSHGTSGRGFYTGELFF.

This clonotype was counted ten times or more. The chain has TRBV7-9 and TRBJ2-5, with a tentative D call TRBD2 (5 bases). The CDR3 runs to 15 residues. Trimming cost V 0 bases and J 1 base, with 9 bases left between them. From germline, CDR1 is SEHNR and CDR2 FQNEAQ (reference sequence). In DNA, the CDR3 is TGTGCCAGCAGCTTAGCGGAGGCAGCCCAAGAGACCCAGTACTTC. Amino acids: CASSLAEAAQETQYF.

The V call is TRBV7-9, the J call TRBJ1-5, with D uncertain. Germline V gene data show CDR1 as SEHNR and CDR2 as FQNEAQ (reference sequence). Deletions cut 0 bases from V and 3 bases from J, with 0 bases between. This CDR3 comprises 12 residues. CDR3 nucleotides: TGTGCCAGCAGCTTAGCCAATCAGCCCCAGCATTTT. Its translation is CASSLANQPQHF.